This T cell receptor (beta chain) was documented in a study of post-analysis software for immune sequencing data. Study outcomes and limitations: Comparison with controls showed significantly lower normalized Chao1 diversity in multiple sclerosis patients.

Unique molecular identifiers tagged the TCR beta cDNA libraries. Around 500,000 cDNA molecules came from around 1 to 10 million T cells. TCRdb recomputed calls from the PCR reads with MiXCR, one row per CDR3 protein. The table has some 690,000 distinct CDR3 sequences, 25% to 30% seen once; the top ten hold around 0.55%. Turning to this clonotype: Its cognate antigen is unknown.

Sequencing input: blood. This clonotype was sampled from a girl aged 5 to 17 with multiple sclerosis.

CDR3 nucleotides: TGTGCCAGCAGCCCACAGGGGGTTACCTATGGCTACACCTTC. Translation gives CASSPQGVTYGYTF. The rearrangement joins TRBV7-9 to TRBJ1-2; 8 nucleotides align to TRBD1. Germline CDR1 is SEHNR and CDR2 is FQNEAQ (reference sequence). J was trimmed by 4 bases and V by 5 bases; bases with no gene match: 6. CDR3 length equals 14 residues.